This is a list of T cell receptor beta chains from one sample in a study of patients and donors after allogeneic stem cell transplantation. Via MiXCR, TCRdb re-called the RT-PCR reads, giving one row per CDR3 protein. The sample holds approximately 170,000 distinct CDR3 sequences, more than 20% seen once. The sample was blood, either unsorted or a sorted T cell fraction (not recorded which). These receptor sequences come from a human donor who was either an allogeneic HSCT recipient or a stem cell or donor lymphocyte infusion donor (not recorded which). It is not recorded whose cells these are; they may come from a transplant donor. Each CDR3 is given with its conserved first and last residue. The D gene is left open where the match is weak. Expanded clones are given a class, and other clones once, few, many or no size at all.

v_gene	j_gene	abundance	d_gene	len	CDR3nt	CDR3aa
TRBV5-1	TRBJ2-5	.	.	15	TGCGCCAGCAGCTTGTCACAGGGCAACCAAGAGACCCAGTACTTC	CASSLSQGNQETQYF
TRBV6-2/TRBV6-3	TRBJ2-5	.	.	15	TGTGCCAGCAGTTACGAGGCAGCGTTCCAAGAGACCCAGTACTTC	CASSYEAAFQETQYF
TRBV9	TRBJ1-5	many	.	13	TGTGCCAGCAGCGTAGGTTCTGGTCAGCCCCAGCATTTT	CASSVGSGQPQHF
TRBV25-1	TRBJ2-7	few	.	14	TGTGCCAGCAGTGACCAGAGATACACGGACGAGCAGTACTTC	CASSDQRYTDEQYF
TRBV5-1	TRBJ1-2	.	TRBD1	13	TGCGCCAGCAGCGCGGACAGGGGGTATGGCTACACCTTC	CASSADRGYGYTF
TRBV10-3	TRBJ2-5	.	TRBD2	13	TGTGCCATCAGCGGGACTAGCGAGGGGACCCAGTACTTC	CAISGTSEGTQYF
TRBV29-1	TRBJ2-3	.	.	15	TGCAGCGTTGAATGGACACCCAGTAGCACAGATACGCAGTATTTT	CSVEWTPSSTDTQYF
TRBV9	TRBJ2-1	.	TRBD2	15	TGTGCCAGCAGCGTAGACTGGGGAGGGCTCAATGAGCAGTTCTTC	CASSVDWGGLNEQFF
TRBV6-5	TRBJ2-2	.	.	15	TGTGCCAGCAGCCGGACGGGGGGCTACACCGGGGAGCTGTTTTTT	CASSRTGGYTGELFF
TRBV12-3/TRBV12-4	TRBJ2-7	.	.	12	TGTGCCAGCAGTTTTGGGGTAGACGAGCAGTACTTC	CASSFGVDEQYF
TRBV3-1	TRBJ1-1	many	TRBD1	16	TGTGCCAGCAGCCAAGATGGGACAGGTAGATTTTCTGAAGCTTTCTTT	CASSQDGTGRFSEAFF
TRBV29-1	TRBJ2-3	few	TRBD1	15	TGCAGCGTTGGGATTGGGACAGGGGGCGCAGATACGCAGTATTTT	CSVGIGTGGADTQYF
TRBV6-2/TRBV6-3	TRBJ2-2	.	.	15	TGTGCCAGCAGTTCCGTCGGGGACTACACCGGGGAGCTGTTTTTT	CASSSVGDYTGELFF
TRBV20-1	TRBJ2-5	few	TRBD2	13	TGCAGTGCATCTAGCGGAGACCAAGAGACCCAGTACTTC	CSASSGDQETQYF
TRBV9	TRBJ2-2	.	TRBD2	18	TGTGCCAGCAGCGTAGAACCCCTAGCGGGAGGAATGACCGGGGAGCTGTTTTTT	CASSVEPLAGGMTGELFF
TRBV5-1	TRBJ2-3	few	.	14	TGCGCCAGCAGCGAACAAAGAACCACAGATACGCAGTATTTT	CASSEQRTTDTQYF
TRBV5-1	TRBJ2-7	few	TRBD1	15	TGCGCCAGCAGCCATGGGACAGGGCCTACCTACGAGCAGTACTTC	CASSHGTGPTYEQYF
TRBV29-1	TRBJ1-2	once	TRBD1	13	TGCAGCGACCTTGGGACAGCTAACTATGGCTACACCTTC	CSDLGTANYGYTF